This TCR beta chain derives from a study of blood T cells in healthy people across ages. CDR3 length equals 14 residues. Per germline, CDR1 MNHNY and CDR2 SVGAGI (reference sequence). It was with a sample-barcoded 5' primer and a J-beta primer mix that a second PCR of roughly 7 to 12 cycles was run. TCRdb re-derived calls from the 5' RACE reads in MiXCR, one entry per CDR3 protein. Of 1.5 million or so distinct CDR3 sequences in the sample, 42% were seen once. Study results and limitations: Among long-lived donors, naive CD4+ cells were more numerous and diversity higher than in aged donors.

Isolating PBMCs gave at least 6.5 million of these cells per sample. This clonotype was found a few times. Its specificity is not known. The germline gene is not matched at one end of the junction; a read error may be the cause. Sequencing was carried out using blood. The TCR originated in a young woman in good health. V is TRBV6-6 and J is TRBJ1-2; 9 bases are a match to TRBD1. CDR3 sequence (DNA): TGTGCCAGCAGGGATACAGGGGGCACCTATGGTTACACCTTC. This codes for CASRDTGGTYGYTF.